This entry concerns a single T cell receptor beta chain. Its specificity is not known. Rectal tissue came from one to two pinch biopsies taken at colonoscopy. This record comes from a study of pediatric ulcerative colitis. The study, taken as a whole, reports: Clonal expansions reduced rectal repertoire diversity in acute severe colitis. A couple of rectal CDR3 clonotypes occurred in all ulcerative colitis patients.

Germline V gives CDR1 KGHSH, CDR2 LQKENI. This CDR3 comprises 15 residues. The V gene lost 3 bases and the J gene lost 0 bases, with 12 bases spanning the gap. The survey-level immunoSEQ assay was used. Up to 500,000 reads were sequenced per sample. Some clones are missing from TCRdb's copy, which holds only in-frame ones; the method was immunoSEQ multiplex PCR. Of around 37,000 clones listed, roughly 71% were seen once; the top ten hold roughly 8.6%. The genes are TRBV18 and TRBJ2-7, with a tentative D call TRBD2 (6 bases). Sequencing used gut tissue. This TCR came from a boy between 10 and 17 years old with severe ulcerative colitis. The CDR3 here is CASSPSGRSSYEQYF. CDR3 coding DNA: TGTGCCAGCTCACCTAGTGGGAGGAGCTCCTACGAGCAGTACTTC.